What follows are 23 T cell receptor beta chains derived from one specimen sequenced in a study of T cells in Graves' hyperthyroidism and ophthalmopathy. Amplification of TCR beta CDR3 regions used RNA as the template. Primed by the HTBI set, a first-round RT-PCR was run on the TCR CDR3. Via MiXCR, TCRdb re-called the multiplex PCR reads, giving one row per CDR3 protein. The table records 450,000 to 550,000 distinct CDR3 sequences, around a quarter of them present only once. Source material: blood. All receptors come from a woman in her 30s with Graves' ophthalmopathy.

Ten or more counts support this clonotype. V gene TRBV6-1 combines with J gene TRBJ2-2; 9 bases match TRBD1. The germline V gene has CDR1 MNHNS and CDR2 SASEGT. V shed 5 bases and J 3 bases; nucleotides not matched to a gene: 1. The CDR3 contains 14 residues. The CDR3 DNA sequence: TGTGCCAGCAGTAGACAGGGGGACACCGGGGAGCTGTTTTTT. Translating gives CASSRQGDTGELFF.

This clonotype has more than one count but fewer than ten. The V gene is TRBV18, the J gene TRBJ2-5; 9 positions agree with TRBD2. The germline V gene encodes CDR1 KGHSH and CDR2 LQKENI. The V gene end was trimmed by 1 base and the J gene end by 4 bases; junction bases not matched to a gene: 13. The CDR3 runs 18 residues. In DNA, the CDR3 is TGTGCCAGCTCACCACGATCTCCTAGCGGGGCGGTAAGAGAGACCCAGTACTTC. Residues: CASSPRSPSGAVRETQYF.

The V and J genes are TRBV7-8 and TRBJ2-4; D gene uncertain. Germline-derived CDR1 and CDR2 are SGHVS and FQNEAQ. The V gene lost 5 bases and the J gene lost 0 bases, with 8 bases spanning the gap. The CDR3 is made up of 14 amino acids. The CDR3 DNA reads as TGTGCCAGCAGCCAAAGTCTAGCCAAAAACATTCAGTACTTC. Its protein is CASSQSLAKNIQYF.

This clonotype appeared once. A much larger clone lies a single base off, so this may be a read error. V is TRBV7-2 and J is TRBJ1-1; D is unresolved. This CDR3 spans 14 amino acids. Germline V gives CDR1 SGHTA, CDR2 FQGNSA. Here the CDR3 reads CASSQGRLNTEACF. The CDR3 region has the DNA TGTGCCAGCAGCCAAGGACGGTTGAACACTGAAGCTTGCTTT.

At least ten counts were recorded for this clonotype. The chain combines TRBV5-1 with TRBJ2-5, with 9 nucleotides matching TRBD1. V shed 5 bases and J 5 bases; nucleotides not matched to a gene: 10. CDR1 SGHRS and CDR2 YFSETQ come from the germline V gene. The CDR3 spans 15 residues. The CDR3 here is CASRNTGGEGETQYF. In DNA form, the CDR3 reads TGCGCCAGCAGAAATACAGGGGGCGAGGGTGAGACCCAGTACTTC.

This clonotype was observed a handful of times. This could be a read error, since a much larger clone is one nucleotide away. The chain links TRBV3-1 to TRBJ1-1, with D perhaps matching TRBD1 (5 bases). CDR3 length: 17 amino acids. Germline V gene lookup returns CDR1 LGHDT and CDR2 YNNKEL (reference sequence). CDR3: CASSERDVITMNTEACF. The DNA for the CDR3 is TGTGCCAGCAGCGAGAGGGACGTAATTACGATGAACACTGAAGCTTGCTTT.

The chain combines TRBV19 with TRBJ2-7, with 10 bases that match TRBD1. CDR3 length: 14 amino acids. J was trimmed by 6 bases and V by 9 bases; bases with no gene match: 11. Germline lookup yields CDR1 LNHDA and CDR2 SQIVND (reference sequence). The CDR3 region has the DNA TGTGCCAGCAAAAGGCCGGGACAGGGGAGCGAGCAGTACTTC. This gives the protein CASKRPGQGSEQYF.

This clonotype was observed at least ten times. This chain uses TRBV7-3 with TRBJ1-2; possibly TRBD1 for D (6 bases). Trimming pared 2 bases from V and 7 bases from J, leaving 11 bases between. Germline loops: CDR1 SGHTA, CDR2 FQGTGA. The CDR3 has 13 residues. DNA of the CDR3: TGTGCCAGCAGCTTATTGCAGGGGTCTGGCTACACCTTC. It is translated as CASSLLQGSGYTF.

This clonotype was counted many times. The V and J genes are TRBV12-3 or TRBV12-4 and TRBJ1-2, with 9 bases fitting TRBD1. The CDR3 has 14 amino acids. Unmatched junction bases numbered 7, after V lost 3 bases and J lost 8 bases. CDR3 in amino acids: CASSFGTGWHGYTF. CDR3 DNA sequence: TGTGCCAGCAGTTTTGGGACAGGGTGGCACGGCTACACCTTC.

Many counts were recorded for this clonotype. CDR3 in DNA: TGTGCCAGCAGTTCTCGACCGGGACAGGGAAGAATTTGGGAGACCCAGTACTTC. As protein: CASSSRPGQGRIWETQYF. The rearrangement uses TRBV27 and TRBJ2-5; 9 positions match TRBD1. The trim removed 4 bases at V and 5 bases at J, leaving 17 bases unmatched. Germline values: CDR1 MNHEY, CDR2 SMNVEV (reference sequence). This CDR3 has 18 amino acids.

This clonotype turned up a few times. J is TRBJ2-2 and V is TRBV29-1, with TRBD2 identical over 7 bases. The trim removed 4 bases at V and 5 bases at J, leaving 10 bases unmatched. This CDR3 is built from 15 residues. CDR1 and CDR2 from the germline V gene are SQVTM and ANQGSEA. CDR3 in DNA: TGCAGCGTTGGGTGGAGCGGGAAAAGAACCGGGGAGCTGTTTTTT. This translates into CSVGWSGKRTGELFF.

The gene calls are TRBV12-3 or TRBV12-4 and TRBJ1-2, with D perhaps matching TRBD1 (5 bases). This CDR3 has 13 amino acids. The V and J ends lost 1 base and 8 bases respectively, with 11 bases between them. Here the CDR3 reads CASSLVRDLGYTF. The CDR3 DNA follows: TGTGCCAGCAGTTTAGTAAGGGACTTGGGCTACACCTTC.

The CDR3 DNA reads TGTGCCAGCAGTGTAACAGGGTTTCGGTCGTACACTGAAGCTTTCTTT. As protein: CASSVTGFRSYTEAFF. The chain links TRBV28 to TRBJ1-1; D perhaps matches TRBD1 (6 bases). The CDR3 is 16 residues long. V lost 5 bases and J 3 bases, leaving 19 bases between the germline ends. Per the germline V gene, CDR1 is MDHEN and CDR2 is SYDVKM.

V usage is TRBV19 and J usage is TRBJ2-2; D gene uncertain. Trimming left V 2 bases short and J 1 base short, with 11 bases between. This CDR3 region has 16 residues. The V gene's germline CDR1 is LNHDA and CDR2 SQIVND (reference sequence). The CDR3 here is CASSILRYQNTGELFF. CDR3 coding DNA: TGTGCCAGTAGTATATTGCGGTACCAGAACACCGGGGAGCTGTTTTTT.

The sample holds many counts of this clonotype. The DNA for the CDR3 is TGCGCCAGCAGCTCTGGAATCACCGGGGAGCTGTTTTTT. Translating gives CASSSGITGELFF. This chain joins TRBV5-1 and TRBJ2-2; D gene ambiguous. This CDR3 has 13 residues. Germline-derived CDR1 and CDR2 are SGHRS and YFSETQ. Trimming took 3 bases from V and 4 from J, leaving 7 bases between them.

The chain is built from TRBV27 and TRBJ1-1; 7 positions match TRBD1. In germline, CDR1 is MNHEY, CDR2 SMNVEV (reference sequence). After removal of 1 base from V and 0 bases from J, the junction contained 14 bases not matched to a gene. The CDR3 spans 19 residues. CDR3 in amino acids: CASSLWGDSGGGVNTEAFF. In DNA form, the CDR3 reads TGTGCCAGCAGTTTATGGGGGGACAGCGGGGGCGGTGTGAACACTGAAGCTTTCTTT.

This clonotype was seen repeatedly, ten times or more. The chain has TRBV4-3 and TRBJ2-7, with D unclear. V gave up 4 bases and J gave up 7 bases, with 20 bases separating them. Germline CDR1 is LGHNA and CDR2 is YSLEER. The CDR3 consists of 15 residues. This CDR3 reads CASSRTLDGTWEQYF. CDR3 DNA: TGCGCCAGCAGCCGAACCCTCGACGGAACCTGGGAGCAGTACTTC.

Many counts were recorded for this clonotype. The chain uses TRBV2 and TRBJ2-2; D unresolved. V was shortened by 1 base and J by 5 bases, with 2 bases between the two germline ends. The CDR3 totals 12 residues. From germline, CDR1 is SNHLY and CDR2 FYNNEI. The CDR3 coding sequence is TGTGCCAGCAGTGAAGAGACCGGGGAGCTGTTTTTT. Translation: CASSEETGELFF.

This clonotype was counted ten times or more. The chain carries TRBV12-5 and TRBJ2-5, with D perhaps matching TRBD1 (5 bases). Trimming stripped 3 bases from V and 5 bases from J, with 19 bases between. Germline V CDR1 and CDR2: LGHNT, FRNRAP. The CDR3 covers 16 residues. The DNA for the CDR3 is TGTGCTAGTGGTTTTCCGGACACTGCCTTCAAGGAGACCCAGTACTTC. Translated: CASGFPDTAFKETQYF.

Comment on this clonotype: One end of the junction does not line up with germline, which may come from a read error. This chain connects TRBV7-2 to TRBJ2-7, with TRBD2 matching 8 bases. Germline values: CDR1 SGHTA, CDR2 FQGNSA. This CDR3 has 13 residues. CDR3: CASSLNRSGSPKF. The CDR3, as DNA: TGTGCCAGCAGCTTAAATCGCAGCGGGAGTCCTAAGTTC.

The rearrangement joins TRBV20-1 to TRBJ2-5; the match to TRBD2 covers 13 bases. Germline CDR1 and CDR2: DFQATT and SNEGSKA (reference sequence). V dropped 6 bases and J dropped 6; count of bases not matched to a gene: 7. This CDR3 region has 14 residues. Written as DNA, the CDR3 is TGCAGTGCCGAAGGACTAGCGGGAGATCAGACCCAGTACTTC. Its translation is CSAEGLAGDQTQYF.

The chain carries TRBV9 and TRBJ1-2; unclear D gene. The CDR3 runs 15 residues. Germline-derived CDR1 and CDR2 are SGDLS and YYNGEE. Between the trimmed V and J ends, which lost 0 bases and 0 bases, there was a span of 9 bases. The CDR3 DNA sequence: TGTGCCAGCAGCGTAGGTCCTAAGGCTAACTATGGCTACACCTTC. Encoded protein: CASSVGPKANYGYTF.

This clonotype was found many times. This chain's CDR3 is CASSGQRYGYTF. The CDR3, as DNA: TGTGCCAGCAGTGGCCAGCGCTATGGCTACACCTTC. This chain connects TRBV6-1 to TRBJ1-2; no clear D. Germline V gene data show CDR1 as MNHNS and CDR2 as SASEGT. Between the trimmed V and J ends, which lost 4 bases and 4 bases, there was a span of 7 bases. The CDR3 totals 12 residues.